This T cell receptor beta chain was identified in a study of PD-L1 blockade in urothelial cancer. Study background: Blood analysis occurred 3 weeks (second dose) and 6 weeks after treatment start. Study-wide results and caveats: Blood TCR clonality below the median before treatment was a predictor of better survival.

This clone appeared once. What it binds is not known. Germline V lookup: CDR1 MGHRA, CDR2 YSYEKL. This CDR3 contains 18 residues. Trimming cost V 1 base and J 0 bases; bases outside gene matches: 11. In each PCR, synthetic TCR analog templates were spiked in. Here immunoSEQ multiplex PCR was the method, and the copy in TCRdb shows in-frame clones only, minus some. The sample has tens of thousands of clones; approximately 90% are singletons. Each patient supplied 1 to 8 pretreatment and on-treatment samples. The TCR was taken from a man aged 60-69 years with urothelial cancer. V and J are TRBV4-1 and TRBJ2-5; 7 bases fit TRBD2. Sequences were derived from PBMCs, sampled around atezolizumab (anti-PD-L1) treatment. The CDR3 DNA is TGCGCCAGCAGCCAAGCACTTGTGGGGGGGGGAAACCAAGAGACCCAGTACTTC. It specifies CASSQALVGGGNQETQYF.